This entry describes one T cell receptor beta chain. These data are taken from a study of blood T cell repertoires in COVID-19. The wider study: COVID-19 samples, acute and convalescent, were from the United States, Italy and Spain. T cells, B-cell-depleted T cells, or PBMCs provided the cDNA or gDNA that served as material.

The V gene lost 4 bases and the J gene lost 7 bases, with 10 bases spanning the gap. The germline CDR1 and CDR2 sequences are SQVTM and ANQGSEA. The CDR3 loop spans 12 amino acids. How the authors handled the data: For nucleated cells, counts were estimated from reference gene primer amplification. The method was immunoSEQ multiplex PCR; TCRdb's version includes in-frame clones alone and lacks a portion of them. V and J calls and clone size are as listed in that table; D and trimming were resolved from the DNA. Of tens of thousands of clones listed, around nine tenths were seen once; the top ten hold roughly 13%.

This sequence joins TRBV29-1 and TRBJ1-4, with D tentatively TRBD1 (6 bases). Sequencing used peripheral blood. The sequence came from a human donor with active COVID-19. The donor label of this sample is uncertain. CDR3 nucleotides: TGCAGCGTTGCGACAGGAAGTGAAAAACTGTTTTTT. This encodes CSVATGSEKLFF. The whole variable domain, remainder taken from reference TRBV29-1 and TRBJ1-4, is SAVISQKPSRDICQRGTSLTIQCQVDSQVTMMFWYRQQPGQSLTLIATANQGSEATYESGFVIDKFPISRPNLTFSTLTVSNMSPEDSSIYLCSVATGSEKLFFGSGTQLSVL.